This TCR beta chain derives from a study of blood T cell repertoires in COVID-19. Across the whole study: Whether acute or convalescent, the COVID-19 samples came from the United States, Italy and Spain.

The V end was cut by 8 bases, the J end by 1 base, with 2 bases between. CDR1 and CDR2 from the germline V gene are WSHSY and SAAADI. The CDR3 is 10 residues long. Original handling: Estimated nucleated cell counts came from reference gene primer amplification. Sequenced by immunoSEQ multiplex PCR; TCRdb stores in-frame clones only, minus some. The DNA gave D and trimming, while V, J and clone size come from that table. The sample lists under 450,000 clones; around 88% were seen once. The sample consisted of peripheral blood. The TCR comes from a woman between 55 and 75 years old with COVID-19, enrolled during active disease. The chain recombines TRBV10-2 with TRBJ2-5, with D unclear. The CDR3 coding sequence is TGCGCCAGCCTCCAAGAGACCCAGTACTTC. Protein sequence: CASLQETQYF.